The clone carrying this TCR beta chain was detected once. The sample originates from a study of blood T cell repertoires in COVID-19. TCRdb keeps only in-frame clones here, not all; method: immunoSEQ multiplex PCR. The repertoire holds approximately 230,000 clones, with 87% as singletons. With V trimmed by 1 base and J by 5 bases, 6 bases remained unmatched. Germline CDR1 is SGHAT and CDR2 is FQNNGV. The CDR3 length is 16 residues. The sample consisted of peripheral blood. The source is a man aged 18-30 years with active or convalescent COVID-19. The gene calls are TRBV11-2 and TRBJ1-5, with TRBD1 matching 9 bases. CDR3 in amino acids: CASSLGAGTGHQPQHF. For the CDR3, the DNA is TGTGCCAGCAGCTTAGGGGCCGGGACAGGGCATCAGCCCCAGCATTTT.